The rows below give T cell receptor beta chains drawn from one sample of a study of neoadjuvant anti-PD-1 for oral cavity cancer. Data came from immunoSEQ multiplex PCR; TCRdb stores just in-frame clones and leaves some out. The table has some 66,000 clones, about 83% seen once; the top ten hold 3% to 3.5%. The specimen comprised PBMCs, sampled before nivolumab (anti-PD-1) treatment. All receptors derive from a person between 35 and 79 years old with oral cavity squamous cell carcinoma. The conserved cysteine and the conserved F or W are not part of the CDR3 here. Only some rows state a clone size, as once, few, many or a class for expanded clones.

J: TRBJ1-4; length: 9; V: TRBV30; size: .; CDR3: ASPSNEKLF
J: TRBJ2-6; length: 16; V: TRBV29-1; size: .; CDR3: SANDRGHRYSGANVLT
J: TRBJ1-2; length: 12; V: TRBV7-6; size: .; CDR3: ASSSNRGGRGYT
J: TRBJ2-7; length: 12; V: TRBV30; size: .; CDR3: AWSRTGGGDEQY
J: TRBJ2-7; length: 13; V: TRBV6-5; size: .; CDR3: ASRVYHISSYEQY
J: TRBJ1-2; length: 14; V: TRBV5-4; size: .; CDR3: ASSFGTGGISYGYT
J: TRBJ2-7; length: 10; V: TRBV11-2; size: .; CDR3: ASSSPLYEQY
J: TRBJ2-7; length: 12; V: TRBV5-1; size: .; CDR3: ASSLASGYGEQY
J: TRBJ2-1; length: 12; V: TRBV11-2; size: .; CDR3: ASSHYEVDNEQF
J: TRBJ1-2; length: 11; V: TRBV5-1; size: .; CDR3: ASSLWAGGSST
J: TRBJ1-6; length: 13; V: TRBV19; size: .; CDR3: ASSIRGSYNSPLH
J: TRBJ2-1; length: 12; V: TRBV10-3; size: .; CDR3: AISESFSGNEQF
J: TRBJ2-7; length: 15; V: TRBV28; size: .; CDR3: ASSLLASGRPSYEQY
J: TRBJ1-3; length: 14; V: TRBV6-5; size: .; CDR3: ASSYSRNSDGNTIY
J: TRBJ2-7; length: 13; V: TRBV30; size: once; CDR3: AWSGGQSYYERQY
J: TRBJ2-1; length: 11; V: TRBV11-2; size: .; CDR3: ASSFLWRNEQF
J: TRBJ2-7; length: 10; V: TRBV2; size: .; CDR3: ASSLQGYEQY
J: TRBJ1-1; length: 12; V: TRBV7-9; size: .; CDR3: ASSLVFAYTEAF
J: TRBJ2-7; length: 13; V: TRBV5-8; size: .; CDR3: ASSRTGKGSYEQY
J: TRBJ1-1; length: 11; V: TRBV7-3; size: .; CDR3: ASSLTVNTEAF
J: TRBJ1-5; length: 14; V: TRBV6-1; size: .; CDR3: ASSVMQGYGNQPQH
J: TRBJ2-1; length: 13; V: TRBV7-2; size: .; CDR3: ASRTTSGRRHEQF
J: TRBJ2-5; length: 12; V: TRBV28; size: once; CDR3: ASREDYREETQY
J: TRBJ1-2; length: 14; V: TRBV6-6; size: .; CDR3: ASSYSSRQVAHGYT
J: TRBJ2-1; length: 14; V: TRBV27; size: few; CDR3: ASSPKGLAGANEQF
J: TRBJ1-5; length: 11; V: TRBV30; size: .; CDR3: AWSIQGTQPQH
J: TRBJ2-2; length: 13; V: TRBV5-1; size: .; CDR3: ASSWTSGRAGELF
J: TRBJ1-4; length: 13; V: TRBV9; size: .; CDR3: ASSVASRFNEKLF
J: TRBJ2-7; length: 13; V: TRBV4-1; size: .; CDR3: ASSQSGTHTYEQY
J: TRBJ2-7; length: 12; V: TRBV2; size: .; CDR3: ASSKSGGAFEQY
J: TRBJ2-2; length: 13; V: TRBV5-4; size: .; CDR3: ASSLVGGGTGELF
J: TRBJ2-7; length: 13; V: TRBV5-4; size: .; CDR3: ASSSSSGTSYEQY
J: TRBJ1-3; length: 15; V: TRBV7-6; size: .; CDR3: ASSLSQGAISGNTIY
J: TRBJ1-3; length: 10; V: TRBV7-2; size: .; CDR3: ASSFPGNTIY
J: TRBJ1-4; length: 14; V: TRBV30; size: few; CDR3: AWNLPWRGPNEKLF
J: TRBJ1-2; length: 16; V: TRBV10-3; size: .; CDR3: AISESSRTGSKYSGYT
J: TRBJ2-7; length: 11; V: TRBV4-1; size: .; CDR3: ASSQDPSGEQY
J: TRBJ2-2; length: 14; V: TRBV9; size: few; CDR3: ASSVQTGRNTGELF
J: TRBJ2-5; length: 11; V: TRBV6-5; size: .; CDR3: ASSWGLQETQY
J: TRBJ2-1; length: 13; V: TRBV5-1; size: .; CDR3: ASAAGTIANNEQF
J: TRBJ1-2; length: 13; V: TRBV5-1; size: .; CDR3: ASSILTGSNYGYT